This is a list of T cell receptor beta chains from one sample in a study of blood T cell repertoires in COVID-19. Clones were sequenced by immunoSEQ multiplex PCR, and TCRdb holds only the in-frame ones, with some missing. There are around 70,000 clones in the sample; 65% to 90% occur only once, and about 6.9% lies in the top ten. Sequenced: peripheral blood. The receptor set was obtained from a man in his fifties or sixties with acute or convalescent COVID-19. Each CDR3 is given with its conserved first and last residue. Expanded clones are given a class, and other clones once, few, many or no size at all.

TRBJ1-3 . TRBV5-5 CASSLVPQGLSGNTIYF
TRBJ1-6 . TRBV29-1 CSVSDTGGSPLHF
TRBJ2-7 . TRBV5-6 CASTLGGTYEQYF
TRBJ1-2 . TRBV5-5 CASSFSPTGGSFGYTF
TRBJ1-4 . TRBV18 CASSPQDRGSGTNEKLFF
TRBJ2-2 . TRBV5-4 CASSQGLAGTGELFF
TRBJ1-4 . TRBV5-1 CASSLGATNEKLFF
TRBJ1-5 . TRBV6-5 CASRGQVHQPQHF
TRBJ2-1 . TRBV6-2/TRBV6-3 CASSNNRRDRGLDEQFF
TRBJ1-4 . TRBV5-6 CASSRRLGQDEKLFF
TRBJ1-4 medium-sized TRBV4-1 CASSQEGFSQGAVWEKLFF
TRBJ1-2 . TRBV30 CAWSDRYGYTF
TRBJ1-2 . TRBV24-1 CATSDPDRGDGYTF
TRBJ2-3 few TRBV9 CASSVTPNAGGLDTQYF
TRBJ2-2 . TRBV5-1 CASGPPGITNTGELFF
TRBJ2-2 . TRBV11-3 CASSLEGWAGATGELFF
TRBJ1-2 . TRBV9 CASSGEGRVGYTF
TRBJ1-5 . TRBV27 CASSSTGAGPTRPQHF
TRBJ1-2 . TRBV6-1 CASSEQGFYGYTF
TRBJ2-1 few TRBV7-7 CASSSTGMGGEQFF
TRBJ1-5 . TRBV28 CASSFTGQGTIQPQHF
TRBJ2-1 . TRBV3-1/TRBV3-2 CASSAPGVENNEQFF